The rows below give T cell receptor beta chains drawn from one sample of a study of CD8 T cells in ankylosing spondylitis. Via MiXCR, TCRdb re-called the 5' RACE reads, giving one row per CDR3 protein. The sample yields about 340,000 distinct CDR3 sequences, over 12% seen once. The sequencing sample was made of blood, either unsorted or a sorted T cell fraction (not recorded which). These receptors all stem from a male donor with ankylosing spondylitis or in good health (not recorded which). Each CDR3 is given with its conserved first and last residue. The order of the fields is clone size, V gene, D gene, J gene, CDR3 DNA, CDR3 protein. A D gene is named only where the DNA matches it firmly. Not every row has a clone size; where given, it reads once, few, many or a size class.

clone size: few
V gene: TRBV11-3
D gene: TRBD2
J gene: TRBJ2-3
CDR3 DNA: TGTGCCACCAAAGCGGGGGGGTACACAGATACGCAGTATTTT
CDR3 protein: CATKAGGYTDTQYF

clone size: few
V gene: TRBV5-1
D gene: NA
J gene: TRBJ1-2
CDR3 DNA: TGCGCCAGCAGAGGAGCCTTGGGTGGCTACACCTTC
CDR3 protein: CASRGALGGYTF

clone size: few
V gene: TRBV12-3/TRBV12-4
D gene: TRBD1
J gene: TRBJ2-1
CDR3 DNA: TGTGCCAGCAGCCTAACCGACAGGGCCGATGAGCAGTTCTTC
CDR3 protein: CASSLTDRADEQFF

clone size: few
V gene: TRBV5-1
D gene: TRBD2
J gene: TRBJ2-1
CDR3 DNA: TGCGCCAGCAGCTTGGCCCAATATGCGGGACTAGCGGGGGGAAATGAGCAGTTCTTC
CDR3 protein: CASSLAQYAGLAGGNEQFF

clone size: few
V gene: TRBV12-3/TRBV12-4
D gene: TRBD2
J gene: TRBJ2-5
CDR3 DNA: TGTGCCAGCAGTTTTACTGGGACTAGCGGGTCGCTACAAGAGACCCAGTACTTC
CDR3 protein: CASSFTGTSGSLQETQYF

clone size: NA
V gene: TRBV3-1
D gene: TRBD2
J gene: TRBJ2-7
CDR3 DNA: TGTGCCAGCAGCCAAGATTCGGCGGGAGTCTACGAGCAGTACTTC
CDR3 protein: CASSQDSAGVYEQYF

clone size: few
V gene: TRBV3-1
D gene: TRBD1
J gene: TRBJ2-3
CDR3 DNA: TGTGCCAGCAGTCACAGGGGCGATGGAGATACGCAGTATTTT
CDR3 protein: CASSHRGDGDTQYF

clone size: NA
V gene: TRBV27
D gene: NA
J gene: TRBJ1-1
CDR3 DNA: TGTGCCAGCCGCGGCCTTTGGAGGGCCGGGGACACTGAAGCTTTCTTT
CDR3 protein: CASRGLWRAGDTEAFF

clone size: NA
V gene: TRBV7-8
D gene: NA
J gene: TRBJ1-5
CDR3 DNA: TGTGCCAGCAACCCGAATCGGGAGGTCCGGCAGCCCCAGCATTTT
CDR3 protein: CASNPNREVRQPQHF

clone size: NA
V gene: TRBV25-1
D gene: NA
J gene: TRBJ2-7
CDR3 DNA: TGTGCCAGCAGTGGGGGCGACAAGACGGAGCAGTACTTC
CDR3 protein: CASSGGDKTEQYF

clone size: NA
V gene: TRBV19
D gene: TRBD1
J gene: TRBJ2-7
CDR3 DNA: TGTGCCAGTAGTACTCGGACGGGACAGGGCTACGAGCAGTACTTC
CDR3 protein: CASSTRTGQGYEQYF

clone size: few
V gene: TRBV6-2/TRBV6-3
D gene: TRBD2
J gene: TRBJ2-1
CDR3 DNA: TGTGCCAGCAGTTACTCTCCCGCGGGGATGCTAGCGGGGGGGCGAGATGAGCAGTTCTTC
CDR3 protein: CASSYSPAGMLAGGRDEQFF

clone size: few
V gene: TRBV5-1
D gene: NA
J gene: TRBJ2-1
CDR3 DNA: TGCGCCAGCAGCTTGGGTCAGGGAAAGACCGGTTCGAGATTC
CDR3 protein: CASSLGQGKTGSRF

clone size: NA
V gene: TRBV6-1
D gene: NA
J gene: TRBJ2-1
CDR3 DNA: TGTGCCAGCAGTGAAAGGGACAATGAGCAGTTCTTC
CDR3 protein: CASSERDNEQFF

clone size: once
V gene: TRBV12-3/TRBV12-4
D gene: TRBD2
J gene: TRBJ2-7
CDR3 DNA: TGTGCCAGCAGTCCTAGCGGGATAGGACGCGAGCAGTACTTC
CDR3 protein: CASSPSGIGREQYF

clone size: NA
V gene: TRBV6-5
D gene: NA
J gene: TRBJ1-4
CDR3 DNA: TGTGCCAGCAGTTCCTCCCCGACAGACGAAAAACTGTTTTTT
CDR3 protein: CASSSSPTDEKLFF